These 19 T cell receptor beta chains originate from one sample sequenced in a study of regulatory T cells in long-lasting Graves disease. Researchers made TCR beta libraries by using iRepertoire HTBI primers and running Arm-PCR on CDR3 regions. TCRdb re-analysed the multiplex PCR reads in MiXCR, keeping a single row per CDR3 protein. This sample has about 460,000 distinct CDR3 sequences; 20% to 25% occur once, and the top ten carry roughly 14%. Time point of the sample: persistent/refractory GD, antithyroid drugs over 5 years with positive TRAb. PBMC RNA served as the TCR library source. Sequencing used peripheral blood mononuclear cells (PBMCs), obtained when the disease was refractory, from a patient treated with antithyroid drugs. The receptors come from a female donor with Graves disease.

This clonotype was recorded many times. CDR3 sequence reads: CASTPSGQGGTEAFF. The DNA of the CDR3 is TGTGCCAGCACCCCCTCGGGGCAGGGTGGCACTGAAGCTTTCTTT. The J gene is TRBJ1-1, the V gene TRBV28; weak D call: TRBD1 (5 bases). The CDR3 has 15 amino acids. V was trimmed by 7 bases and J by 4 bases, leaving 19 bases between them. CDR1 is MDHEN, CDR2 SYDVKM, per germline.

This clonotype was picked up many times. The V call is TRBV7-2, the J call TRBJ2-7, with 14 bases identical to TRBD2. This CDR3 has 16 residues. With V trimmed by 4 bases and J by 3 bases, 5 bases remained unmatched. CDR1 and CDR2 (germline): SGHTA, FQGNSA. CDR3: CASSSAGTSGSYEQYF. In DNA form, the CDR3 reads TGTGCCAGCAGCTCCGCCGGGACTAGCGGGAGCTACGAGCAGTACTTC. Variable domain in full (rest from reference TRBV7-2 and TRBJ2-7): GAGVSQSPSNKVTEKGKDVELRCDPISGHTALYWYRQSLGQGLEFLIYFQGNSAPDKSGLPSDRFSAERTGGSVSTLTIQRTQQEDSAVYLCASSSAGTSGSYEQYFGPGTRLTVT.

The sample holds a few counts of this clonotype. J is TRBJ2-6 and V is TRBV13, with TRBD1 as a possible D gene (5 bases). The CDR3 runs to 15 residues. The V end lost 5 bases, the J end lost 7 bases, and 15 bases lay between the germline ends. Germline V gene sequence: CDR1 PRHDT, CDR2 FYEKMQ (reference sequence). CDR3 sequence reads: CASSRHVGEANVLTF. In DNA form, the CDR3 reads TGTGCCAGCAGCCGCCATGTAGGGGAAGCCAACGTCCTGACTTTC.

The CDR3 reads CASSPRGQGAGDYTF. CDR3 DNA sequence: TGTGCCAGCAGCCCCAGAGGGCAGGGGGCAGGAGACTACACCTTC. The gene calls are TRBV7-2 and TRBJ1-2; 8 positions match TRBD1. With 5 bases clipped from V and 10 bases from J, the junction kept 15 bases outside the gene matches. The germline V gene has CDR1 SGHTA and CDR2 FQGNSA. The CDR3 runs to 15 residues.

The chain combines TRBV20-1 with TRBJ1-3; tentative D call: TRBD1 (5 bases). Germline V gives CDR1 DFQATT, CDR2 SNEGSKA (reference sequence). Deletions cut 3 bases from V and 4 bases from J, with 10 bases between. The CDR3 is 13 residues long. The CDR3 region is CSASPHRGNTIYF. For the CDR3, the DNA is TGCAGTGCTAGCCCCCACAGGGGAAACACCATATATTTT.

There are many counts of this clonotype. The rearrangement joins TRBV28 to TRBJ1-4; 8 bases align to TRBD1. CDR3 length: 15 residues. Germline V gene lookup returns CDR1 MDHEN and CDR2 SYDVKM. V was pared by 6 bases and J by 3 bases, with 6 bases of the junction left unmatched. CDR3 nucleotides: TGTGCCAGCAGCCGCGGACAGGGACCTAATGAAAAACTGTTTTTT. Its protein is CASSRGQGPNEKLFF.

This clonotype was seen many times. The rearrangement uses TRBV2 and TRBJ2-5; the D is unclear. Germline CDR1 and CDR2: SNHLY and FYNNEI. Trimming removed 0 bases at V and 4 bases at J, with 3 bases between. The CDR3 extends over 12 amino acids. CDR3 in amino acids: CASSEAGETQYF. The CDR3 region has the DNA TGTGCCAGCAGTGAAGCTGGAGAGACCCAGTACTTC.

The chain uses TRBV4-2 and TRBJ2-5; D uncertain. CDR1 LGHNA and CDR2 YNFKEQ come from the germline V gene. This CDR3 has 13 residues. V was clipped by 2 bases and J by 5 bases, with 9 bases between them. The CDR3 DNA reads TGTGCCAGCAGCCAATTATTCGGCGAGACCCAGTACTTC. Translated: CASSQLFGETQYF.

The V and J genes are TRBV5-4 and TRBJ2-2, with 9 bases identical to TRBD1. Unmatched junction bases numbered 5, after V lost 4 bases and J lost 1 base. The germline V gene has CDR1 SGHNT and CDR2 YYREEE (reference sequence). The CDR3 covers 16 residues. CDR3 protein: CASSTPGQGNTGELFF. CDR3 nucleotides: TGTGCCAGCAGCACTCCGGGACAGGGGAACACCGGGGAGCTGTTTTTT.

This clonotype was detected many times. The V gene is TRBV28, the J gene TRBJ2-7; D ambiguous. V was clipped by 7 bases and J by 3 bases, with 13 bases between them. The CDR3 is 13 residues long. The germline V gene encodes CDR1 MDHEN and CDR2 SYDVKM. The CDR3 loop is CASTTPSIYEQYF. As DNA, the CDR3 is TGTGCCAGCACCACCCCTTCGATCTACGAGCAGTACTTC.

The CDR3 here is CASSFGHDTEAFF. CDR3 bases: TGTGCCAGCAGCTTTGGACACGACACTGAAGCTTTCTTT. The chain carries TRBV7-2 and TRBJ1-1, with D possibly being TRBD1 (5 bases). Trimming stripped 3 bases from V and 3 bases from J, with 8 bases between. CDR1 and CDR2 from the germline V gene are SGHTA and FQGNSA. This CDR3 spans 13 amino acids.

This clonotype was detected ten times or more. Here the CDR3 reads CASSQRGVQETQYF. As DNA, the CDR3 is TGTGCCAGCAGCCAGAGGGGGGTCCAAGAGACCCAGTACTTC. The rearrangement links TRBV7-9 to TRBJ2-5, with D perhaps assigned TRBD1 or TRBD2 (6 bases each). The V end lost 5 bases, the J end lost 1 base, and 11 bases lay between the germline ends. The V gene's germline CDR1 is SEHNR and CDR2 FQNEAQ (reference sequence). The CDR3 has 14 residues.

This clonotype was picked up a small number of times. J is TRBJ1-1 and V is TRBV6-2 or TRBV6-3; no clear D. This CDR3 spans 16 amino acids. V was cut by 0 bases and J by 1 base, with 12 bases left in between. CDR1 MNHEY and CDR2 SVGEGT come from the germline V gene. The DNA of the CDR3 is TGTGCCAGCAGTTACTCCGGCGGCTGGCAGAACACTGAAGCTTTCTTT. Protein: CASSYSGGWQNTEAFF.

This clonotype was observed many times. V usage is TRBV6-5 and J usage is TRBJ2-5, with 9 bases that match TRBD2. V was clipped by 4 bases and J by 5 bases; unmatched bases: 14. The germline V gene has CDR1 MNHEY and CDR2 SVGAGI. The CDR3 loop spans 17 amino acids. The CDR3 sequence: CASSSTPRPSGAETQYF. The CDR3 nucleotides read TGTGCCAGCAGTTCCACCCCCCGTCCTAGCGGGGCTGAGACCCAGTACTTC.

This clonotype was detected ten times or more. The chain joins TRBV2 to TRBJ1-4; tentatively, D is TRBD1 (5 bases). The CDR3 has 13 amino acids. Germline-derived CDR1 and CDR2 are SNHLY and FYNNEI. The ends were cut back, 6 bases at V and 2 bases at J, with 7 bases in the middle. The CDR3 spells CASSRQTNEKLFF. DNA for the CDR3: TGTGCCAGCAGCCGACAGACTAATGAAAAACTGTTTTTT.

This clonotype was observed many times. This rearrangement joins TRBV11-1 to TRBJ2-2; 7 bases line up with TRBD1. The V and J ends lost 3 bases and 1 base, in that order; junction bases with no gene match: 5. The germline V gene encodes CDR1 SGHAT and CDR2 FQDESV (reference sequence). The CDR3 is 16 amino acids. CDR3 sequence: CASSFSWDRNTGELFF. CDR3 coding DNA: TGTGCCAGCAGCTTCTCCTGGGACAGGAACACCGGGGAGCTGTTTTTT.

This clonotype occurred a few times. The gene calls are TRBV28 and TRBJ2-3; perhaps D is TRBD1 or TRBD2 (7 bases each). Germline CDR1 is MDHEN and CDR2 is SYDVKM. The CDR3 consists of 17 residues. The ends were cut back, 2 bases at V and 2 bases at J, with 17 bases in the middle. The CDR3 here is CASSLPGGGTNTDTQYF. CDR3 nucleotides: TGTGCCAGCAGTTTACCAGGGGGAGGGACTAACACAGATACGCAGTATTTT.

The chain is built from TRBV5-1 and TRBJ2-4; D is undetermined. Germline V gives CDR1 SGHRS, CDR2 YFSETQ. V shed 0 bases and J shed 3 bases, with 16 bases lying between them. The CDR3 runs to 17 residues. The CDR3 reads CASSLEVSVALKNIQYF. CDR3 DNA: TGCGCCAGCAGCTTGGAGGTGTCAGTCGCCCTCAAAAACATTCAGTACTTC. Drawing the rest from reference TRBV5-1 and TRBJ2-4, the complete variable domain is KAGVTQTPRYLIKTRGQQVTLSCSPISGHRSVSWYQQTPGQGLQFLFEYFSETQRNKGNFPGRFSGRQFSNSRSEMNVSTLELGDSALYLCASSLEVSVALKNIQYFGAGTRLSVL.

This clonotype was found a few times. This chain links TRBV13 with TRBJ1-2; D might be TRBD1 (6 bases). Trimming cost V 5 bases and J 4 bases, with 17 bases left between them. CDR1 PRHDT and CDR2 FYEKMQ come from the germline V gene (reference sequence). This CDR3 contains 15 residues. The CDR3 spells CASSRWGGFGYGYTF. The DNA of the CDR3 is TGTGCCAGCAGCCGGTGGGGGGGCTTCGGCTATGGCTACACCTTC.